The rows below give T cell receptor beta chains drawn from one sample of a study of identical twins. TCRdb processed the 5' RACE reads anew with MiXCR; each CDR3 protein has one entry. The repertoire has roughly 770,000 distinct CDR3 sequences, around a sixth of them found once; the top ten carry around 13%. This sample was shared with a second study, whose subject was T cells expressing NK-cell markers.

Material for sequencing was PBMCs. The receptors stem from a woman between 18 and 29 years old in good health. The CDR3 runs from the conserved cysteine through the conserved F or W. D genes are given only for firm matches. Size is omitted from some rows. Given values are once, few, many or a class for expanded clones.

-	-	TRBV6-2/TRBV6-3	TRBJ2-1	CASSYSIRTGNEQFF	TGTGCCAGCAGTTACTCGATCCGCACGGGGAATGAGCAGTTCTTC
-	TRBD2	TRBV28	TRBJ2-7	CASSLSWTSGRARNEQYF	TGTGCCAGCAGTTTATCATGGACTAGCGGGAGGGCCAGGAACGAGCAGTACTTC
-	TRBD2	TRBV6-7	TRBJ2-1	CASSFMREFPCEQFF	TGTGCCAGCAGTTTTATGCGGGAGTTCCCATGTGAGCAGTTCTTC
-	TRBD2	TRBV7-9	TRBJ2-7	CASKKTSGYEQYF	TGTGCCAGCAAAAAGACTAGCGGGTACGAGCAGTACTTC
-	-	TRBV5-1	TRBJ2-2	CASSLDRETGELFF	TGCGCCAGCAGCTTGGACCGAGAGACCGGGGAGCTGTTTTTT
few	TRBD1	TRBV5-1	TRBJ2-7	CASVPGQGEQYF	TGCGCCAGCGTACCTGGACAGGGCGAGCAGTACTTC
-	TRBD2	TRBV4-1	TRBJ2-1	CASSQLGTSHNEQFF	TGCGCCAGCAGCCAACTAGGGACTAGCCACAATGAGCAGTTCTTC
few	-	TRBV5-1	TRBJ2-5	CASSRTFRAQVYQETQYF	TGCGCCAGCAGCCGTACCTTTAGGGCTCAGGTTTACCAAGAGACCCAGTACTTC
-	TRBD1	TRBV6-1	TRBJ1-1	CASTRTGRSAEAFF	TGTGCCAGCACCCGGACAGGGAGGAGCGCTGAAGCTTTCTTT
-	-	TRBV7-2	TRBJ2-4	CATSRLAKNIQYF	TGTGCCACGTCTCGATTAGCCAAAAACATTCAGTACTTC
few	TRBD1	TRBV20-1	TRBJ2-7	CSFQGTGLEQYF	TGCAGTTTTCAGGGGACAGGTCTCGAGCAGTACTTC
-	-	TRBV9	TRBJ2-5	CASSVGGVETQYF	TGTGCCAGCAGCGTAGGAGGGGTTGAGACCCAGTACTTC
-	TRBD2	TRBV20-1	TRBJ2-5	CSAPGLAGRGETQYF	TGCAGTGCGCCGGGACTAGCGGGGCGAGGGGAGACCCAGTACTTC
many	TRBD1	TRBV12-3/TRBV12-4	TRBJ2-3	CASTALRGPGDTQYF	TGTGCCAGCACCGCCCTAAGGGGGCCGGGAGATACGCAGTATTTT
-	-	TRBV5-1	TRBJ2-1	CASSLVEGRNEQFF	TGCGCCAGCAGCTTGGTGGAGGGACGGAATGAGCAGTTCTTC
-	TRBD1	TRBV27	TRBJ2-3	CASSWTGIPVGTDTQYF	TGTGCCAGCAGTTGGACAGGTATACCGGTGGGCACAGATACGCAGTATTTT
many	-	TRBV30	TRBJ1-1	CAWSVRNIYLNTEAFF	TGTGCCTGGAGTGTGCGGAACATCTACTTGAACACTGAAGCTTTCTTT
-	TRBD1	TRBV11-2	TRBJ2-7	CASSLGRGTGKYEQYF	TGTGCCAGCAGCCTAGGACGGGGGACAGGGAAGTACGAGCAGTACTTC
-	TRBD2	TRBV9	TRBJ2-3	CASSVAPFGGGTDTQYF	TGTGCCAGCAGCGTCGCCCCCTTCGGCGGGGGGACAGATACGCAGTATTTT
few	-	TRBV29-1	TRBJ1-2	CSVGRNPNPDYGYTF	TGCAGCGTTGGTCGGAACCCGAACCCGGACTATGGCTACACCTTC
-	-	TRBV10-3	TRBJ2-3	CAISEYLANTDTQYF	TGTGCCATCAGTGAATATCTAGCGAACACAGATACGCAGTATTTT
-	TRBD1	TRBV19	TRBJ1-1	CATKESTGGSLNTEAFF	TGTGCCACCAAAGAAAGTACAGGGGGCAGCTTGAACACTGAAGCTTTCTTT
-	-	TRBV20-1	TRBJ1-2	CSARWVTNYGYTF	TGCAGTGCTAGATGGGTCACTAACTATGGCTACACCTTC
few	-	TRBV5-6	TRBJ1-1	CASSGGLAAFF	TGTGCCAGCAGCGGTGGGTTGGCAGCTTTCTTT
-	-	TRBV7-9	TRBJ2-3	CASSRGGKDTQYF	TGTGCCAGCAGCCGCGGGGGCAAAGATACGCAGTATTTT
-	-	TRBV5-6	TRBJ2-7	CASSRSASYEQYF	TGTGCCAGCAGCCGATCGGCTTCCTACGAGCAGTACTTC
few	TRBD2	TRBV20-1	TRBJ2-2	CSAEPGLAGRATNTGELFF	TGCAGTGCCGAACCGGGACTAGCGGGACGAGCAACGAACACCGGGGAGCTGTTTTTT
-	-	TRBV20-1	TRBJ2-3	CSAKGGGPSDTQYF	TGCAGTGCTAAGGGGGGGGGCCCCTCAGATACGCAGTATTTT
few	-	TRBV13	TRBJ2-2	CASSLWDSGELFF	TGTGCCAGCAGCTTATGGGACTCAGGGGAGCTGTTTTTT
few	-	TRBV5-1	TRBJ1-1	CASSPQGLPRDAFF	TGCGCCAGCAGCCCGCAAGGACTTCCGCGGGACGCTTTCTTT
few	-	TRBV5-5	TRBJ2-5	CASSFGGRKETQYF	TGTGCCAGCAGCTTCGGGGGAAGGAAAGAGACCCAGTACTTC
-	TRBD2	TRBV5-1	TRBJ2-1	CASSLDGGGYNEQFF	TGCGCCAGCAGCTTGGACGGGGGAGGGTACAATGAGCAGTTCTTC
many	TRBD2	TRBV7-8	TRBJ2-1	CASSPGGSGGGNEQFF	TGTGCCAGCAGCCCCGGAGGTAGCGGGGGAGGAAATGAGCAGTTCTTC
-	-	TRBV18	TRBJ2-5	CASSPSHQETQYF	TGTGCCAGCTCACCGAGTCATCAAGAGACCCAGTACTTC
few	-	TRBV20-1	TRBJ1-1	CSARDSGGPGDTEAFF	TGCAGTGCTAGAGACAGTGGAGGCCCAGGGGACACTGAAGCTTTCTTT
-	-	TRBV20-1	TRBJ1-1	CSASLAGSTEAFF	TGCAGTGCTAGTCTCGCTGGGAGCACTGAAGCTTTCTTT
-	-	TRBV5-1	TRBJ2-7	CASSSIEDSYEQYF	TGCGCCAGCAGCTCCATCGAGGACAGCTACGAGCAGTACTTC
many	-	TRBV7-2	TRBJ2-5	CASSLWFQETQYF	TGTGCCAGCAGCTTATGGTTTCAAGAGACCCAGTACTTC
-	-	TRBV6-1	TRBJ1-3	CASSPTEAGNTIYF	TGTGCCAGCAGTCCGACAGAAGCCGGAAACACCATATATTTT
-	-	TRBV6-5	TRBJ2-2	CASSYQDSFTGELFF	TGTGCCAGCAGTTACCAGGACAGCTTCACCGGGGAGCTGTTTTTT
-	-	TRBV18	TRBJ2-6	CASSPVASSLAGANVLTF	TGTGCCAGCTCACCAGTTGCATCGTCGTTGGCTGGGGCCAACGTCCTGACTTTC
few	TRBD2	TRBV7-3	TRBJ2-2	CASSSPREGGITGELFF	TGTGCCAGCAGCTCCCCAAGGGAGGGAGGGATAACCGGGGAGCTGTTTTTT
-	-	TRBV29-1	TRBJ2-5	CSDVGTQETQYF	TGCAGCGATGTCGGTACCCAAGAGACCCAGTACTTC
few	-	TRBV7-9	TRBJ2-7	CASSRPGFNEQYF	TGTGCCAGCAGCCGTCCGGGGTTCAACGAGCAGTACTTC
-	-	TRBV7-2	TRBJ2-1	CASSARGQWGNEQFF	TGTGCCAGCAGCGCCCGGGGCCAGTGGGGGAATGAGCAGTTCTTC
-	-	TRBV13	TRBJ2-1	CASSSRWISNEQFF	TGTGCCAGCAGCTCTAGGTGGATCTCCAATGAGCAGTTCTTC
-	-	TRBV29-1	TRBJ2-5	CSVVYSTETQYF	TGCAGCGTTGTGTACAGTACGGAGACCCAGTACTTC
few	-	TRBV29-1	TRBJ2-3	CSVAWSVTDTQYF	TGCAGCGTAGCTTGGAGTGTCACAGATACGCAGTATTTT
-	TRBD1	TRBV4-3	TRBJ1-2	CASSLTLQGAYGYTF	TGCGCCAGCAGCTTAACATTGCAGGGGGCCTATGGCTACACCTTC
few	TRBD2	TRBV20-1	TRBJ2-3	CSARLGLAGFTDTQYF	TGCAGTGCTAGACTCGGACTAGCGGGGTTCACAGATACGCAGTATTTT
many	TRBD1	TRBV20-1	TRBJ2-3	CSARTGNTDTQYF	TGCAGTGCAAGGACAGGGAACACAGATACGCAGTATTTT
-	-	TRBV5-1	TRBJ1-1	CASSTTQGEAFF	TGCGCCAGCAGCACGACACAGGGAGAAGCTTTCTTT
-	-	TRBV6-5	TRBJ2-7	CASSFGTGLREQYF	TGTGCCAGCAGTTTCGGGACCGGGCTGAGAGAGCAGTACTTC